Below, one T cell receptor beta chain is given with its context. The sample comes from a study of blood T cell repertoires in COVID-19. Study as a whole: COVID-19 samples collected from the United States, Italy and Spain covered acute and convalescent phases. PBMCs, B-cell-depleted T cells, or T cells provided the cDNA or gDNA that made up the material.

Looked up from germline, CDR1 is SGHAT and CDR2 is FQNNGV. The CDR3 totals 15 residues. The ends lost 5 bases at V and 6 bases at J; junction bases unmatched: 5. In the study's own analysis: Reference gene primer amplification gave estimated nucleated cell counts. Sequencing used immunoSEQ multiplex PCR; TCRdb keeps in-frame clones, though not all of them. V, J and clone size are taken as reported in that table, and D and trimming were inferred from the DNA itself. The sample lists around 140,000 clones; about 90% were seen once. This sequence joins TRBV11-2 and TRBJ2-2, with 11 bases that match TRBD2. What was sequenced was peripheral blood. The receptor's source is a man in his 60s with active or convalescent COVID-19. The CDR3: CASSQLAGVAGELFF. CDR3 DNA sequence: TGTGCCAGCAGCCAACTAGCGGGAGTTGCCGGGGAGCTGTTTTTT.